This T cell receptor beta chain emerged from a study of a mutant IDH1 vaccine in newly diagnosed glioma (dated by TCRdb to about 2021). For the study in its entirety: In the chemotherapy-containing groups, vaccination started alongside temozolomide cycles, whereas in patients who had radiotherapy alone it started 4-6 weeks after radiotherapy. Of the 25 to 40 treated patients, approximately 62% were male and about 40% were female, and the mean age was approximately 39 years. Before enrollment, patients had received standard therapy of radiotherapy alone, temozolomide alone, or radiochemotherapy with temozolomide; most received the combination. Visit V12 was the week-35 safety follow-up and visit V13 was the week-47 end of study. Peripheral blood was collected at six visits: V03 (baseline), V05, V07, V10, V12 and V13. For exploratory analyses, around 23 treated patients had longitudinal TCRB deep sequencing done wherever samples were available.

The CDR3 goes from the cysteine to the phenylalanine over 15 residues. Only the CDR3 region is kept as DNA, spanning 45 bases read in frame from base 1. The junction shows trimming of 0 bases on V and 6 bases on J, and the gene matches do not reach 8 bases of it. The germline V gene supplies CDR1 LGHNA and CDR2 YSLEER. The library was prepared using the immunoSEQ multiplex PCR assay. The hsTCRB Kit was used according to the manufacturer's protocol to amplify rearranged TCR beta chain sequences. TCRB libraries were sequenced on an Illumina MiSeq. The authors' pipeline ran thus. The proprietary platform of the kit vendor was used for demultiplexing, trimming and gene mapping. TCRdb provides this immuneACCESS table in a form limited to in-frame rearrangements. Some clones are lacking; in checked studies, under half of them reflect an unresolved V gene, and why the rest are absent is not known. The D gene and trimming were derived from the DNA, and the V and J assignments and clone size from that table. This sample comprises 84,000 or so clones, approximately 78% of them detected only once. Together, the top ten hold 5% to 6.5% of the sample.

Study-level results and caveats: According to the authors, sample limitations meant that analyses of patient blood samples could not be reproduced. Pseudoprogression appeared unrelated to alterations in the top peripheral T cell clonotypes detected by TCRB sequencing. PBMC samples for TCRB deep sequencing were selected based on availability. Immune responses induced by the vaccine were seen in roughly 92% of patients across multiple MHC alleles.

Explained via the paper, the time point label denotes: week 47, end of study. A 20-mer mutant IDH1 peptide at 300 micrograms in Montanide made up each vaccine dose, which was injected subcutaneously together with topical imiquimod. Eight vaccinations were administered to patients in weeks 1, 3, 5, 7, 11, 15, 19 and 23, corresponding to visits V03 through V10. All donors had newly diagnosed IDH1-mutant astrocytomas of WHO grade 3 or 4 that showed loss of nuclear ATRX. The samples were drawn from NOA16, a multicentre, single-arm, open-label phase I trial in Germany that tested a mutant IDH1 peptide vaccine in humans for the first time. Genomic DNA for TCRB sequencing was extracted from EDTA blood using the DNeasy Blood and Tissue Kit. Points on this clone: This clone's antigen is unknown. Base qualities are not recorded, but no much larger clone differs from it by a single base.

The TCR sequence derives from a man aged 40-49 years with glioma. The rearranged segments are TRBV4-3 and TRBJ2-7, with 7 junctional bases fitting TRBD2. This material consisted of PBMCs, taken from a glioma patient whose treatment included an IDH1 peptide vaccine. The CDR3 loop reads CASSQEGGRAAEQYF. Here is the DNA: TGCGCCAGCAGCCAAGAGGGGGGGAGGGCCGCCGAGCAGTACTTC.